This T cell receptor beta chain came from a study of blood T cell repertoires in COVID-19. Study-wide background: COVID-19 samples from acute and convalescent phases originated in the United States, Italy and Spain. Sources were T cells, B-cell-depleted T cells, or PBMCs; the material itself was cDNA or gDNA.

V shed 1 base and J 3 bases; nucleotides not matched to a gene: 2. The CDR3 length is 16 residues. In germline, CDR1 is SGHRS, CDR2 YFSETQ. TCRdb's copy holds only in-frame clones and misses some; the assay was immunoSEQ multiplex PCR. The sample carries over 150,000 clones, more than 75% recorded once. This clonotype was sampled from a woman aged 18 to 35 who had recovered from COVID-19. The sequenced material came from peripheral blood. The chain links TRBV5-1 to TRBJ2-2, with TRBD2 identical over 11 bases. CDR3: CASSLTSGGYTGELFF. The CDR3 coding sequence is TGCGCCAGCAGCTTGACTAGCGGGGGCTACACCGGGGAGCTGTTTTTT. The variable domain in full, with the rest retrieved from reference TRBV5-1 and TRBJ2-2, is KAGVTQTPRYLIKTRGQQVTLSCSPISGHRSVSWYQQTPGQGLQFLFEYFSETQRNKGNFPGRFSGRQFSNSRSEMNVSTLELGDSALYLCASSLTSGGYTGELFFGEGSRLTVL.